This TCR beta chain stems from a study of cytomegalovirus exposure and HLA in healthy donors (dated by TCRdb to between 2016 and 2019). Background on the whole study: An earlier analysis of about 530 of the donors reported 250 to 300 Gb of sequence data and 95 million to 120 million unique TCR beta sequences obtained from roughly 180 million T cells. Roughly 290 gigabases of sequencing data and around 80 million unique TCR sequences made up an early release that covered 640 HLA-typed donors. Of the approximately 400 genotyped donors, about 84% fell in the genetic ancestry cluster associated with self-reported Caucasian donors. The study was designed to test whether signatures of past pathogen exposure could be identified by cataloging public T cell receptors. The T cell repertoires of some 700 subjects were profiled by immunosequencing and related to cytomegalovirus serostatus. A separate validation cohort of over 95 different subjects was used in addition to the roughly 720-subject first cohort. High-throughput TCR immunosequencing, statistical association of individual TCRs with disease status, and machine learning were combined to predict cytomegalovirus infection status. To study patterns of TCR occurrence, a later analysis re-analyzed previously published TCR beta repertoires from several hundred donors and added high-resolution HLA genotyping. The later analysis used no new phenotypic data to find candidate immune exposures, relying instead on TCR beta sequences and their occurrence across donors. An earlier analysis of 450 to 750 of the donors used high-throughput TCR beta sequencing to judge whether each TCR beta V gene segment behaved as functional or pseudogenic. Donor age, sex, ethnicity and CMV serostatus were compiled together with the repertoire data. In a later genetic analysis, genome-wide SNP genotypes for about three fifths of the roughly 670 donors were used, and that subset was treated as a discovery cohort. Every discovery cohort repertoire had been produced on one sequencing platform. HLA typing included class I and class II loci at four-digit resolution. Typing coverage varied by locus: about 620-630 donors for A, B, C, DRB1 and DQB1; more than 500 for DQA1; about 590 for DPA1; around 490 for DPB1. Because of strong linkage in the cohort, five DR-DQ haplotypes were treated as single units for association and clustering. Across 300 to 400 genotyped donors of the cohort, an average of approximately 240,000 unique TCR beta nucleotide sequences per donor were sequenced, and 15% to 20% of those sequences were non-productive.

The CDR3 holds 18 amino acids from the cysteine to the phenylalanine. Here the CDR3 DNA is all that survives: 54 bases in frame from base 1. According to the germline V gene, CDR1 reads SGHVS and CDR2 reads FNYEAQ. The cohort was made up of about 670 healthy bone marrow donors. At the time of sampling, all cohort members were nominally healthy, though unrecorded immune exposures were likely present. The donor tested CMV seropositive and was one of the 289 seropositive cohort members. Every donor gave a peripheral blood sample, and the peripheral blood mononuclear cells from that sample were used for TCR beta sequencing. Genomic DNA was extracted from the blood cell samples with the Qiagen DNeasy Blood Extraction Kit. As regards this clone: Its antigen remains unidentified. Given a far larger clone just one base away, this is likely a sequencing read error.

Libraries came from the immunoSEQ multiplex PCR assay. A mixture of 60 forward primers for TCR Vbeta segments and 13 reverse primers for TCR Jbeta segments was used in the multiplex PCR. The CDR3 region of rearranged TCR beta genes was amplified from genomic DNA by a multiplex PCR assay. The amplified TCR beta libraries were sequenced on the Illumina HiSeq System as 87-base-pair reads. In the paper's pipeline: In a later analysis, 77 million or so unique TCR beta chains were counted across the 650 to 750 repertoires, and some 10 million of these chains were shared by at least two donors. Raw reads were error-corrected and collapsed into unique sequences with a nearest-neighbor algorithm that merged closely related sequences to remove PCR and sequencing errors. CDR3 sequences were aligned to IMGT reference sequences to assign V, D and J gene segments. Each retained sequence needed at least a six-nucleotide match to both a V gene segment and a J gene segment. A rearrangement was called productive if the CDR3 had no stop codons and remained in frame with V and J, and every other rearrangement was called non-productive. CDR3 was defined according to IMGT convention as the region running from the second conserved V-encoded cysteine to the conserved J-encoded phenylalanine. The earlier analysis of 450 to 750 of the donors excluded any sequence lacking an unambiguous match to a single V gene segment. An earlier analysis of several hundred of the donors called V segments functional above 56.7% productive rearrangements and segregating when the between-donor standard deviation exceeded 5%. To diagnose cytomegalovirus status from the catalog of TCR beta chain sequences, a statistical classification framework was built. V and J gene assignment, in a later analysis, came from comparing TCR nucleotide sequences with IMGT/GENE-DB human TR gene sequences. A later analysis assigned CDR3 sequences and most-parsimonious VDJ recombination scenarios with the TCRdist pipeline. A later analysis defined each TCR beta chain by its CDR3 amino acid sequence plus V-gene family, and excluded reads lacking a unique V-gene family. In a later analysis, approximately 640 highly shared, low-generation-probability nucleotide sequences were removed to address suspected cross-contamination and a sequencing artifact. A later analysis calculated a clonal expansion index for each public chain from normalized within-repertoire ranks of inferred template counts. In a later analysis, generation probabilities were computed with a VDJ recombination model fitted to out-of-frame rearrangements, and the resulting probabilities were checked against IGoR. Hypergeometric tests were used in a later analysis to score TCR-TCR, TCR-HLA and TCR-CMV co-occurrence, with a repertoire-size bias correction applied to the TCR pairs. A later analysis estimated false discovery rates by permuting HLA or CMV assignments 20 times. In a later analysis, co-occurring TCRs were grouped using DBSCAN, with TCRdist sequence similarity added in when clustering inside HLA-allele-positive subsets. Repertoires with fewer than 30,000 or more than 120,000 public chains, plus five repertoires with anomalous nucleotide sharing, were excluded from co-occurrence clustering. This immuneACCESS table, as held by TCRdb, lists in-frame sequences with V and J called but not all clones. Of the missing ones, under half trace to an unresolved V gene in checked studies; the others have no known cause. That table furnishes V, J and clone size, whereas the DNA furnished D and trimming. The sample table shows 200,000 to 300,000 clones, and 84% are seen once. The ten largest clones capture about 2% of the sample.

What the research found in general, with its limitations: The classifier was reported to diagnose cytomegalovirus status with high specificity and sensitivity in both the original and validation cohorts. In a later analysis, the rate of TCR association differed among HLA loci, with DRB1 alleles having the most associated TCRs and HLA-C alleles having the fewest. A later genetic analysis reported fewer N-insertions in productive TCRs among donors in an Asian-associated ancestry cluster than the roughly 690-donor mean. In vitro tests confirmed that a few of the cytomegalovirus-associated TCR beta chains recognize cytomegalovirus antigens. In a later analysis, HLA-associated TCR beta chains showed more clonal expansion and lower generation probabilities than non-associated chains that were equally common. At a false discovery rate of 0.05, a later analysis linked some 18,000 TCR beta sequences to specific HLA alleles. In a later genetic analysis, a missense DCLRE1C variant was associated with V-gene and J-gene trimming of TCR beta chains, and the association was replicated in an independent cohort. The study listed 150 to 200 TCR beta chains as associated with cytomegalovirus. An earlier analysis of approximately 500 of the donors showed that most TCR beta V segments appeared in productive rearrangements either about 87% or about 30% of the time, which broadly matched IMGT annotations. Most CMV-associated TCR beta chains appeared to be HLA-restricted in a later analysis, and the HLA associations seemed to be driven largely by CMV exposure. HLA typing was unavailable for some donors at each locus, so association tests used only the typed subset. A further reported finding was that TCR beta sequences accurately predicted the HLA-A and HLA-B alleles for most subjects in the first cohort. Linkage disequilibrium might explain the correlated functional status among segregating V segments, but an unknown experimental factor could not be ruled out. The 87-base-pair reads could not distinguish some IMGT-functional V segments, including TRBV6-2 and TRBV6-3, so those segments were excluded. Some 15 rarely observed V segments, including chromosome 9 orphons, were excluded from the earlier analysis of several hundred of the donors because counts were too low. Most TCR sequences were observed very rarely across donors, whereas some public TCRs were present in many individuals. The cohort was sequenced for TCR beta chains only, and without alpha or paired-chain data the features that could be detected were limited. Assigning TCR associations to individual alleles was difficult when HLA alleles, especially DR and DQ, strongly co-occurred. Immune exposure information for the cohort was limited to CMV serostatus. Several of the top co-occurrence clusters appeared to be linked to parvovirus B19, influenza, CMV and Epstein-Barr virus, according to a later analysis. A group of highly shared sequence variants was considered likely to be a technical artifact of the sequencing pipeline. The presence/absence analyses assumed that sequencing depth was roughly uniform across donors, and that assumption may not be true. The authors suggested that the approach could potentially be extended to other disease states and immunological phenotypes.

The specimen was PBMCs. This receptor was taken from a woman between 40 and 55 years old in good health and CMV-seropositive. Recombination joined TRBV7-6 with TRBJ2-1; TRBD2 fits 9 bases in the junction. The sequence in DNA is TGTGCCAGCAGCTTAGAAGCAGCTATCAGACTAGCGGACAATGACCAGTTCTTC. Its product reads: CASSLEAAIRLADNDQFF.